These 31 T cell receptor beta chains originate from one sample sequenced in a study of cytomegalovirus exposure and HLA in healthy donors (dated by TCRdb to about 2017). The library was prepared using the immunoSEQ multiplex PCR assay. For the multiplex PCR, a mixture combining 60 forward primers for TCR Vbeta segments and 13 reverse primers for TCR Jbeta segments was used. This is the immuneACCESS table as TCRdb keeps it, with only in-frame sequences that have V and J called. A part of the clones is gone; compared with another copy, unresolved V genes explain less than half, and the rest is unexplained. In this sample the table shows around 140,000 clones, less than 80% of which occur a single time. The ten largest account for approximately 3.9% of the sample. The sample taken for sequencing was PBMCs. The receptors stem from a man in his fifties or sixties in good health and CMV-seropositive.

The chain joins TRBV6-5 to TRBJ1-2; unclear D gene. This CDR3 has 16 residues. Germline values: CDR1 MNHEY, CDR2 SVGAGI. V lost 2 bases and J 3 bases, leaving 16 bases between the germline ends. The CDR3 DNA follows: TGTGCCAGCAGTTACACCGTTTTGGAGAGCTACTATGGCTACACCTTC. This translates into CASSYTVLESYYGYTF.

This clone has a handful of counts. The V and J genes are TRBV6-5 and TRBJ2-5, with 11 bases that match TRBD1. With V trimmed by 6 bases and J by 5 bases, 5 bases remained unmatched. The V gene's germline CDR1 is MNHEY and CDR2 SVGAGI. The CDR3 has 14 amino acids. The CDR3 DNA sequence: TGTGCCAGCAGGGGGACAGGGGGTGGGGAGACCCAGTACTTC. It codes for CASRGTGGGETQYF.

The rearrangement joins TRBV4-2 to TRBJ2-6, with 10 bases aligning to TRBD1. This CDR3 is built from 20 residues. J gave up 3 bases and V 2 bases, and 13 bases lay outside the gene matches. The germline V gene has CDR1 LGHNA and CDR2 YNFKEQ. Written as DNA, the CDR3 is TGTGCCAGCAGCCAACGTGACTGGACAGGGGGTAAAGGTGGGGCCAACGTCCTGACTTTC. The encoded protein is CASSQRDWTGGKGGANVLTF.

V usage is TRBV7-2 and J usage is TRBJ1-2; no definite D call. The CDR3 spans 17 residues. CDR1 SGHTA and CDR2 FQGNSA come from the germline V gene. Trimming pared 5 bases from V and 7 bases from J, leaving 26 bases between. The CDR3 loop reads CASSLSISGLSPGGYTF. CDR3 DNA sequence: TGTGCCAGCAGCCTATCTATCAGCGGCCTCTCCCCGGGTGGCTACACCTTC.

The V and J genes are TRBV2 and TRBJ1-1, with 10 bases matching TRBD1. CDR3 length: 15 residues. Germline CDR1 SNHLY, CDR2 FYNNEI. After removal of 6 bases from V and 5 bases from J, the junction contained 9 bases not matched to a gene. The CDR3 loop is CASRTRQGAGTEAFF. For the CDR3, the DNA is TGTGCCAGCAGAACCAGACAGGGGGCAGGGACTGAAGCTTTCTTT.

About this clone itself: One junction end disagrees with the germline gene, perhaps due to a read error. The chain links TRBV7-8 to TRBJ2-1; 9 positions match TRBD2. This CDR3 is built from 16 residues. CDR1 SGHVS and CDR2 FQNEAQ come from the germline V gene. For the CDR3, the DNA is TGTGCCAGCAGCTTAAGAGCGGGGGGTCTATACAATAAGCAGTTCTTC. It yields the protein CASSLRAGGLYNKQFF.

This clone has a handful of counts. The CDR3 loop is CASSVSGSGTGELFF. In DNA form, the CDR3 reads TGCGCCAGCAGCGTGAGCGGGAGTGGGACCGGGGAGCTGTTTTTT. This rearrangement joins TRBV5-1 to TRBJ2-2; 8 bases are a match to TRBD2. The CDR3 consists of 15 residues. With V trimmed by 4 bases and J by 5 bases, 7 bases remained unmatched. Germline V gives CDR1 SGHRS, CDR2 YFSETQ.

J is TRBJ1-5 and V is TRBV6-1, with a weak D call TRBD1 (5 bases). Between the trimmed V and J ends, which lost 0 bases and 4 bases, there was a span of 13 bases. Germline CDR1 reads MNHNS; CDR2 reads SASEGT. The CDR3 runs 16 residues. The CDR3 protein is CASSEALGQGNQPQHF. The DNA of the CDR3 is TGTGCCAGCAGTGAAGCGCTCGGGCAGGGAAATCAGCCCCAGCATTTT.

The V and J genes are TRBV6-5 and TRBJ2-1; D gene unclear. The CDR3 runs 15 residues. V was pared by 4 bases and J by 3 bases, with 13 bases between. CDR1 and CDR2 (germline): MNHEY, SVGAGI. The CDR3 region has the DNA TGTGCCAGCAGTTCGGTGCAGGTTTACTACAATGAGCAGTTCTTC. The encoded protein is CASSSVQVYYNEQFF.

The chain recombines TRBV5-1 with TRBJ1-3, with 7 bases fitting TRBD1. This CDR3 comprises 17 residues. J was trimmed by 2 bases and V by 0 bases; bases with no gene match: 8. CDR1 is SGHRS, CDR2 YFSETQ, per germline. CDR3 sequence (DNA): TGCGCCAGCAGCTTGGAGGGACAGCTGGGGCCTGGAAACACCATATATTTT. It translates to CASSLEGQLGPGNTIYF.

The chain combines TRBV7-2 with TRBJ2-5; a possible D gene is TRBD1 (6 bases). Per the germline V gene, CDR1 is SGHTA and CDR2 is FQGNSA. The CDR3 totals 15 residues. Trimming cost V 3 bases and J 1 base, with 12 bases left between them. The CDR3 sequence is CASSFGSRGQETQYF. The CDR3 DNA reads as TGTGCCAGCAGCTTTGGGTCCAGGGGCCAAGAGACCCAGTACTTC.

This clone showed up just a few times. The chain joins TRBV11-3 to TRBJ2-3; 8 nucleotides match TRBD1. With V trimmed by 5 bases and J by 2 bases, 6 bases remained unmatched. Germline V CDR1 and CDR2: SGHNT, YENEEA. This CDR3 is 15 amino acids long. The CDR3 DNA reads TGTGCCAGCAGCCGGACAGGGAGTGTCACAGATACGCAGTATTTT. As protein: CASSRTGSVTDTQYF.

This chain links TRBV5-1 with TRBJ1-6, with a weak D call TRBD1 (6 bases). The germline gives CDR1 SGHRS, CDR2 YFSETQ. This CDR3 has 14 residues. The V end was cut by 4 bases, the J end by 7 bases, with 12 bases between. The CDR3 DNA reads TGCGCCAGCAGCACGGGACAAACCAATTCACCCCTCCACTTT. It encodes CASSTGQTNSPLHF.

CDR3 bases: TGTGCCAGCAGCGTAGGTACTAGCGGGAAACATTTCCCAACCACAGATACGCAGTATTTT. Translated, it gives CASSVGTSGKHFPTTDTQYF. V is TRBV9 and J is TRBJ2-3; 10 nucleotides line up with TRBD2. This CDR3 region has 20 residues. Germline V gene data show CDR1 as SGDLS and CDR2 as YYNGEE. Trimming removed 0 bases from V and 2 bases from J; junction bases left unmatched: 15.

This clone came up a few times. This sequence joins TRBV5-1 and TRBJ1-1; D gene ambiguous. CDR3 length: 13 amino acids. Germline CDR1 SGHRS, CDR2 YFSETQ. Between the trimmed V and J ends, which lost 1 base and 5 bases, there was a span of 9 bases. CDR3 coding DNA: TGCGCCAGCAGCTTGCTCGAGAATACTGAAGCTTTCTTT. It encodes CASSLLENTEAFF. Complete variable domain (other parts from reference TRBV5-1 and TRBJ1-1): KAGVTQTPRYLIKTRGQQVTLSCSPISGHRSVSWYQQTPGQGLQFLFEYFSETQRNKGNFPGRFSGRQFSNSRSEMNVSTLELGDSALYLCASSLLENTEAFFGQGTRLTVV.

The CDR3 sequence: CASSRDRSYEQYF. DNA for the CDR3: TGTGCCAGCAGCCGGGACAGGAGCTACGAGCAGTACTTC. This chain links TRBV7-2 with TRBJ2-7; TRBD1 agrees at 8 bases. V shed 5 bases, J shed 3 bases, and the junction held 3 bases outside the gene matches. Germline values: CDR1 SGHTA, CDR2 FQGNSA. The CDR3 sequence is 13 residues long.

The chain joins TRBV9 to TRBJ1-2, with 8 positions matching TRBD1. The CDR3 totals 15 residues. Germline-derived CDR1 and CDR2 are SGDLS and YYNGEE. J gave up 8 bases and V 0 bases, and 9 bases lay outside the gene matches. DNA for the CDR3: TGTGCCAGCAGCGTAGGGAACAGGGGGATAGAAGGCTACACCTTC. Its protein is CASSVGNRGIEGYTF.

This chain uses TRBV13 with TRBJ2-1; 9 bases map to TRBD1. CDR1 is PRHDT and CDR2 is FYEKMQ in the germline V gene (reference sequence). The trim removed 4 bases at V and 3 bases at J, leaving 7 bases unmatched. This CDR3 is built from 16 residues. The CDR3 is CASSSRQGGFYNEQFF. The CDR3 nucleotides are TGTGCCAGCAGCTCCCGACAGGGGGGATTCTACAATGAGCAGTTCTTC. The variable domain in full, with the rest retrieved from reference TRBV13 and TRBJ2-1, is AAGVIQSPRHLIKEKRETATLKCYPIPRHDTVYWYQQGPGQDPQFLISFYEKMQSDKGSIPDRFSAQQFSDYHSELNMSSLELGDSALYFCASSSRQGGFYNEQFFGPGTRLTVL.

The chain has TRBV29-1 and TRBJ1-5, with D maybe TRBD1 (5 bases). V lost 3 bases and J lost 5, with 11 bases in between. Germline V gene lookup returns CDR1 SQVTM and CDR2 ANQGSEA. The CDR3 runs 13 residues. CDR3 region: CSVEGGSDQPQHF. CDR3 nucleotide sequence: TGCAGCGTTGAGGGGGGTTCGGATCAGCCCCAGCATTTT.

The gene calls are TRBV14 and TRBJ1-1; no firm D call. Trimming removed 1 base from V and 7 bases from J, with 7 bases in between. Germline-derived CDR1 and CDR2 are SGHDN and FVKESK. CDR3 length: 12 residues. CDR3 sequence: CASSQARVEAFF. The CDR3 nucleotides read TGTGCCAGCAGCCAAGCGAGGGTTGAAGCTTTCTTT.

This chain connects TRBV6-5 to TRBJ2-7; weak D call: TRBD2 (5 bases). CDR1 and CDR2 from the germline V gene are MNHEY and SVGAGI. CDR3 size: 11 residues. Trimming took off 7 bases at V and 5 bases at J, with 9 bases between the two ends. The CDR3 here is CASKNGDEQYF. CDR3 coding DNA: TGTGCCAGCAAAAACGGGGACGAGCAGTACTTC.

The chain carries TRBV7-9 and TRBJ1-2; TRBD1 aligns across 8 bases. CDR3 length: 18 amino acids. V dropped 2 bases and J dropped 3; count of bases not matched to a gene: 14. Looked up from germline, CDR1 is SEHNR and CDR2 is FQNEAQ (reference sequence). CDR3 region: CASSLRVQGARRDYGYTF. Written as DNA, the CDR3 is TGTGCCAGCAGCTTAAGGGTTCAGGGGGCGCGGCGCGACTATGGCTACACCTTC.

The V gene is TRBV11-1, the J gene TRBJ1-5, with D uncertain. This CDR3 comprises 13 residues. V dropped 3 bases and J dropped 6 bases, with 9 bases sitting between them. Germline values: CDR1 SGHAT, CDR2 FQDESV (reference sequence). The CDR3 coding sequence is TGTGCCAGCAGCTTTCATACGGGTCAGCCCCAGCATTTT. Its translation: CASSFHTGQPQHF.

J is TRBJ2-6 and V is TRBV6-6, with 10 bases that match TRBD1. V shed 2 bases and J 2 bases; nucleotides not matched to a gene: 0. CDR3 length: 16 amino acids. Germline V gene data show CDR1 as MNHNY and CDR2 as SVGAGI (reference sequence). The CDR3 DNA is TGTGCCAGCAGTTACGGGACAGGGGCTGGGGCCAACGTCCTGACTTTC. Residues: CASSYGTGAGANVLTF.

By share of the sample, this clone is medium-sized (0.01 to 0.1%). J is TRBJ2-2 and V is TRBV2, with TRBD1 identical over 12 bases. Trimming at V came to 6 bases and at J to 4 bases, leaving 3 bases not matched to a gene. This CDR3 contains 15 residues. Germline V lookup: CDR1 SNHLY, CDR2 FYNNEI. CDR3 sequence: CASRGTGGVTGELFF. CDR3 nucleotides: TGTGCCAGCAGGGGGACAGGGGGCGTCACCGGGGAGCTGTTTTTT.

The chain employs TRBV9 and TRBJ2-2; 8 nucleotides match TRBD2. Germline values: CDR1 SGDLS, CDR2 YYNGEE. The CDR3 consists of 14 residues. V trimming: 7 bases; J trimming: 4 bases; junction bases outside the gene matches: 6. The CDR3 here is CASGVAGITGELFF. As DNA, the CDR3 is TGTGCCAGCGGGGTAGCGGGAATCACCGGGGAGCTGTTTTTT.

The chain combines TRBV18 with TRBJ2-7; 7 bases map to TRBD1. V was pared by 3 bases and J by 6 bases, with 11 bases of the junction left unmatched. The length of the CDR3 is 15 residues. Germline-derived CDR1 and CDR2 are KGHSH and LQKENI. The DNA for the CDR3 is TGTGCCAGCTCACCTTACGCTCAGGGGGAACGCGAGCAGTACTTC. This gives the protein CASSPYAQGEREQYF. The whole variable domain, filled in from reference TRBV18 and TRBJ2-7, reads NAGVMQNPRHLVRRRGQEARLRCSPMKGHSHVYWYRQLPEEGLKFMVYLQKENIIDESGMPKERFSAEFPKEGPSILRIQQVVRGDSAAYFCASSPYAQGEREQYFGPGTRLTVT.

This clone was counted between two and nine times. J is TRBJ1-2 and V is TRBV19; D remains ambiguous. V lost 1 base, J lost 8 bases, and 8 bases lay in between. Germline assignment: CDR1 LNHDA and CDR2 SQIVND (reference sequence). The CDR3 runs 12 residues. In DNA form, the CDR3 reads TGTGCCAGTAGTATAGGAGTTTCAGGCTACACCTTC. This gives the protein CASSIGVSGYTF.

This sequence joins TRBV5-1 and TRBJ2-7; TRBD2 matches at 10 bases. Per germline, CDR1 SGHRS and CDR2 YFSETQ. There are 15 residues in the CDR3. Trimming removed 3 bases from V and 0 bases from J; junction bases left unmatched: 3. The chain's CDR3 is CASSSSGSSSYEQYF. In nucleotides, the CDR3 is TGCGCCAGCAGCTCTAGCGGGAGTAGCTCCTACGAGCAGTACTTC.

This clone was observed a few times. The chain employs TRBV5-5 and TRBJ1-2; a possible D gene is TRBD1 (6 bases). From germline, CDR1 is SGHKS and CDR2 YYEKEE (reference sequence). V shed 1 base and J shed 4 bases, with 11 bases lying between them. The CDR3 sequence is 14 residues long. This CDR3 reads CASSLYRAGYGYTF. The CDR3 DNA reads as TGTGCCAGCAGCTTGTACAGGGCGGGCTATGGCTACACCTTC.

The chain is built from TRBV28 and TRBJ2-7; no firm D call. Trimming removed 5 bases at V and 4 bases at J, with 3 bases between. Germline-derived CDR1 and CDR2 are MDHEN and SYDVKM. This CDR3 has 10 amino acids. In DNA, the CDR3 is TGTGCCAGCAGTCAATACGAGCAGTACTTC. It encodes CASSQYEQYF.